These 32 T cell receptor beta chains were sequenced from one sample in a study of CD8+ T cells in alopecia areata. Once RNA had been extracted, it was reverse transcribed into cDNA to act as the sequencing template. The repertoire was sequenced with immunoSEQ multiplex PCR; TCRdb's copy has only in-frame clones and lacks some. The sample has over 200,000 clones, around 62% seen once. The sequencing here drew on CD4+ T cells sorted from blood, taken at week 0. The receptors shown here come from a human donor with alopecia areata.

The rearrangement uses TRBV19 and TRBJ2-1; D may be TRBD2 (6 bases). Germline CDR1 and CDR2: LNHDA and SQIVND (reference sequence). The CDR3 runs 15 residues. V dropped 6 bases and J dropped 2 bases, with 14 bases sitting between them. CDR3 DNA: TGTGCCAGTAGCCGCAATAGCGGCACCTACAATGAGCAGTTCTTC. It encodes CASSRNSGTYNEQFF.

This clone was detected only a few times. The chain carries TRBV7-2 and TRBJ2-1, with D perhaps matching TRBD1 or TRBD2 (6 bases each). V dropped 1 base and J dropped 3 bases, with 10 bases sitting between them. The CDR3 has 15 residues. Looked up from germline, CDR1 is SGHTA and CDR2 is FQGNSA. The CDR3 nucleotides read TGTGCCAGCAGCTTAGGCAGGGGAGGCTACAATGAGCAGTTCTTC. Amino acid sequence: CASSLGRGGYNEQFF.

This clone appeared once. The chain carries TRBV5-1 and TRBJ1-6; D possibly corresponds to TRBD1 (5 bases). This CDR3 has 15 amino acids. CDR1 SGHRS and CDR2 YFSETQ come from the germline V gene. V shed 4 bases and J shed 6 bases, with 14 bases lying between them. CDR3 residues: CASSPSAGGNSPLHF. DNA for the CDR3: TGCGCCAGCAGCCCGTCGGCGGGGGGTAATTCACCCCTCCACTTT.

The genes are TRBV7-8 and TRBJ1-1; D remains ambiguous. Trimming stripped 8 bases from V and 4 bases from J, with 20 bases between. CDR1 and CDR2 from the germline V gene are SGHVS and FQNEAQ. The CDR3 totals 15 residues. The CDR3 nucleotides are TGTGCCAGCCTTTGGGGAAGGTTGTTGGTCACTGAAGCTTTCTTT. Translation: CASLWGRLLVTEAFF.

CDR3 protein: CASSLIANSYNEQFF. CDR3 in DNA: TGTGCCAGCAGCTTAATAGCCAACTCCTACAATGAGCAGTTCTTC. V is TRBV7-2 and J is TRBJ2-1, with D unclear. CDR1 is SGHTA and CDR2 is FQGNSA in the germline V gene. The CDR3 consists of 15 residues. The V end was cut by 2 bases, the J end by 0 bases, with 8 bases between. The full variable domain, its missing parts supplied by reference TRBV7-2 and TRBJ2-1, is GAGVSQSPSNKVTEKGKDVELRCDPISGHTALYWYRQSLGQGLEFLIYFQGNSAPDKSGLPSDRFSAERTGGSVSTLTIQRTQQEDSAVYLCASSLIANSYNEQFFGPGTRLTVL.

This clone turned up a few times. The chain uses TRBV7-6 and TRBJ2-1; 11 positions agree with TRBD2. This CDR3 contains 15 residues. J gave up 4 bases and V 2 bases, and 1 base lay outside the gene matches. Germline V gene sequence: CDR1 SGHVS, CDR2 FNYEAQ. The CDR3 here is CASSLRLAGYNEQFF. The CDR3 DNA reads as TGTGCCAGCAGCTTAAGACTAGCGGGGTACAATGAGCAGTTCTTC.

This chain links TRBV6-5 with TRBJ1-3; unclear D gene. The CDR3 has 13 amino acids. In germline, CDR1 is MNHEY, CDR2 SVGAGI. V lost 4 bases to trimming and J lost 2 bases, with 6 bases between them. In DNA form, the CDR3 reads TGTGCCAGCAGTTGGGGTGCTGGAAACACCATATATTTT. Its protein is CASSWGAGNTIYF.

As regards this clone: Other DNA sequences within the sample encode an identical CDR3. The chain is built from TRBV5-1 and TRBJ1-6, with D perhaps TRBD1 (5 bases). This CDR3 region has 14 residues. The V gene's germline CDR1 is SGHRS and CDR2 YFSETQ. V lost 0 bases and J lost 9, with 10 bases in between. The CDR3 spells CASSLGQGGSPLHF. The CDR3 DNA is TGCGCCAGCAGCTTGGGGCAGGGTGGTTCACCCCTCCACTTT.

The chain combines TRBV27 with TRBJ2-7; D uncertain. Trimming removed 6 bases from V and 2 bases from J, with 14 bases in between. CDR1 is MNHEY, CDR2 SMNVEV, per germline (reference sequence). This CDR3 contains 14 residues. The chain's CDR3 is CASSPPSRPYEQYF. The CDR3 nucleotides read TGTGCCAGCAGCCCTCCCTCCCGTCCCTACGAGCAGTACTTC.

V usage is TRBV6-1 and J usage is TRBJ2-3; 10 nucleotides match TRBD2. V trimming: 0 bases; J trimming: 3 bases; junction bases outside the gene matches: 9. The germline CDR1 and CDR2 sequences are MNHNS and SASEGT. This CDR3 has 18 amino acids. For the CDR3, the DNA is TGTGCCAGCAGTGAAGCGTGGCTAGCGGGAGTTTGGACAGATACGCAGTATTTT. Amino acid sequence: CASSEAWLAGVWTDTQYF.

J is TRBJ2-4 and V is TRBV19, with TRBD1 as a possible D gene (5 bases). Germline CDR1 is LNHDA and CDR2 is SQIVND (reference sequence). Trimming left V 5 bases short and J 7 bases short, with 18 bases between. This CDR3 contains 15 residues. The CDR3 spells CASSDHRQGRNIQYF. In nucleotides, the CDR3 is TGTGCCAGTAGTGATCACCGCCAGGGTAGGAACATTCAGTACTTC.

CDR3 in amino acids: CASSSGGRGEKLFF. CDR3 nucleotide sequence: TGCGCCAGCAGCTCAGGGGGCAGGGGTGAAAAACTGTTTTTT. V is TRBV5-1 and J is TRBJ1-4, with 8 positions matching TRBD1. V shed 3 bases and J 7 bases; nucleotides not matched to a gene: 5. The CDR3 contains 14 residues. The V gene's germline CDR1 is SGHRS and CDR2 YFSETQ.

The chain carries TRBV30 and TRBJ1-2, with 9 bases identical to TRBD1. V shed 1 base and J 1 base; nucleotides not matched to a gene: 10. This CDR3 has 17 residues. Germline-derived CDR1 and CDR2 are GTSNPN and SVGIG (reference sequence). The CDR3 DNA reads as TGTGCCTGGAGTGGCCCCTCCAAGGGACAGGGTAACTATGGCTACACCTTC. Translation: CAWSGPSKGQGNYGYTF.

The chain carries TRBV7-9 and TRBJ2-5; 7 bases agree with TRBD1. Germline-derived CDR1 and CDR2 are SEHNR and FQNEAQ (reference sequence). The trim removed 1 base at V and 5 bases at J, leaving 4 bases unmatched. This CDR3 has 14 residues. Written as DNA, the CDR3 is TGTGCCAGCAGCTTAGAAAGGGGGCGTGAGACCCAGTACTTC. Amino acids: CASSLERGRETQYF.

This rearrangement joins TRBV5-1 to TRBJ1-2; TRBD1 aligns across 9 bases. The junction had 7 bases not matched to a gene; V was cut back by 4 bases and J by 3 bases. Per the germline V gene, CDR1 is SGHRS and CDR2 is YFSETQ. The CDR3 sequence is 15 residues long. CDR3 loop: CASSDGTGWDYGYTF. CDR3 DNA: TGCGCCAGCAGCGACGGGACAGGGTGGGACTATGGCTACACCTTC.

The rearrangement uses TRBV5-1 and TRBJ2-3, with unresolved D. CDR3 length: 14 amino acids. Per the germline V gene, CDR1 is SGHRS and CDR2 is YFSETQ. The V end was cut by 0 bases, the J end by 4 bases, with 9 bases between. The CDR3, as DNA: TGCGCCAGCAGCTTGGGACGACAAGCAGATACGCAGTATTTT. Protein sequence: CASSLGRQADTQYF.

In its sample, this clone was seen a few times. V is TRBV28 and J is TRBJ2-7, with 7 bases that match TRBD1. Germline V gives CDR1 MDHEN, CDR2 SYDVKM. The CDR3 is 16 residues long. Trimming took 7 bases from V and 5 from J; bases not matched to a gene: 17. The CDR3 is CASIAWGQPSRNEQYF. Here the CDR3 DNA reads TGTGCCAGCATAGCTTGGGGACAGCCTTCGAGGAACGAGCAGTACTTC.

The gene calls are TRBV5-1 and TRBJ1-1; the D gene is possibly TRBD1 (5 bases). CDR3 length: 13 amino acids. Per germline, CDR1 SGHRS and CDR2 YFSETQ. V lost 5 bases, J lost 2 bases, and 10 bases lay in between. CDR3 in DNA: TGCGCCAGCAGTGAGGGGTCCAACACTGAAGCTTTCTTT. Protein sequence: CASSEGSNTEAFF.

This clone was seen at least ten times. This chain links TRBV2 with TRBJ2-1; TRBD1 agrees at 7 bases. V lost 6 bases and J lost 0; bases outside the gene matches: 11. Germline CDR1 is SNHLY and CDR2 is FYNNEI. The CDR3 contains 17 residues. CDR3 coding DNA: TGTGCCAGCAGAGCCCGGACAGGCGCCAACTCCTACAATGAGCAGTTCTTC. This codes for CASRARTGANSYNEQFF.

The V gene is TRBV4-1, the J gene TRBJ2-3; 8 nucleotides line up with TRBD2. This CDR3 is 16 amino acids long. Germline CDR1 and CDR2: MGHRA and YSYEKL. Trimming at V came to 0 bases and at J to 1 base, leaving 3 bases not matched to a gene. The CDR3 protein is CASSQESLAGTDTQYF. Here the CDR3 DNA reads TGCGCCAGCAGCCAAGAATCACTAGCGGGCACAGATACGCAGTATTTT.

The sample holds a few counts of this clone. V and J are TRBV6-5 and TRBJ1-2; weak D call: TRBD1 (6 bases). This CDR3 comprises 14 residues. Trimming removed 10 bases at V and 4 bases at J, with 19 bases between. CDR1 and CDR2 (germline): MNHEY, SVGAGI. The CDR3 loop reads CATARGGQGYGYTF. The CDR3 nucleotides are TGTGCCACCGCGCGCGGGGGGCAAGGCTATGGCTACACCTTC.

V usage is TRBV29-1 and J usage is TRBJ1-3; D remains unclear. The CDR3 is 13 residues long. V was shortened by 1 base and J by 3 bases, with 7 bases between the two germline ends. Germline V gene lookup returns CDR1 SQVTM and CDR2 ANQGSEA. In DNA form, the CDR3 reads TGCAGCGTTGAAGTGTTCCATGGAAACACCATATATTTT. This gives the protein CSVEVFHGNTIYF.

This chain uses TRBV29-1 with TRBJ1-2; D is unresolved. Germline CDR1 is SQVTM and CDR2 is ANQGSEA. This CDR3 is 13 amino acids long. The V end lost 5 bases, the J end lost 8 bases, and 18 bases lay between the germline ends. CDR3 in amino acids: CSVYGRFALGYTF. The CDR3 DNA reads as TGCAGCGTTTACGGGCGTTTCGCCCTGGGCTACACCTTC.

The rearrangement joins TRBV5-6 to TRBJ2-1, with TRBD1 as a possible D gene (6 bases). The CDR3 runs to 16 residues. Per germline, CDR1 SGHDT and CDR2 YYEEEE. Trimming took off 4 bases at V and 1 base at J, with 15 bases between the two ends. CDR3 nucleotide sequence: TGTGCCAGCAGCGGGGACATAAGTTTTTCCTACAATGAGCAGTTCTTC. The encoded protein is CASSGDISFSYNEQFF.

This clone showed up just a few times. The chain couples TRBV5-1 to TRBJ2-7; 8 bases line up with TRBD1. V shed 6 bases and J 5 bases; nucleotides not matched to a gene: 4. The germline CDR1 and CDR2 sequences are SGHRS and YFSETQ. CDR3 size: 12 residues. The CDR3 here is CASTGQGHEQYF. CDR3 DNA: TGCGCCAGCACAGGACAGGGCCACGAGCAGTACTTC.

The genes are TRBV18 and TRBJ2-7, with D tentatively TRBD1 (6 bases). In germline, CDR1 is KGHSH, CDR2 LQKENI. This CDR3 region has 17 residues. Trimming shortened V by 2 bases and J by 0 bases, and 17 bases separated the two germline ends. The CDR3 nucleotides are TGTGCCAGCTCACCAGGGACCTCAGGGGTACTCTCCTACGAGCAGTACTTC. Translated: CASSPGTSGVLSYEQYF.

This clone has more than one count but fewer than ten. The rearrangement links TRBV30 to TRBJ2-7; 13 bases are a match to TRBD2. The CDR3 is 17 amino acids. Germline V gene sequence: CDR1 GTSNPN, CDR2 SVGIG (reference sequence). V shed 3 bases, J shed 1 base, and the junction held 9 bases outside the gene matches. CDR3 nucleotide sequence: TGTGCCTGGAGCCCCTTTTCGGGACTAGCGGGATCCTACGAGCAGTACTTC. Translating it yields CAWSPFSGLAGSYEQYF.

V and J are TRBV6-5 and TRBJ2-1; D is perhaps TRBD2 (5 bases). CDR3 size: 15 residues. V lost 6 bases to trimming and J lost 4 bases, with 16 bases between them. Germline V gene sequence: CDR1 MNHEY, CDR2 SVGAGI. CDR3 nucleotide sequence: TGTGCCAGCAGACAACTGGACTCGTCGTACAATGAGCAGTTCTTC. It codes for CASRQLDSSYNEQFF.

The chain joins TRBV18 to TRBJ1-1, with unresolved D. The CDR3 loop spans 13 amino acids. CDR1 is KGHSH and CDR2 is LQKENI in the germline V gene. The V end was cut by 4 bases, the J end by 4 bases, with 10 bases between. Written as DNA, the CDR3 is TGTGCCAGCTCACAACTGGGTGGCACTGAAGCTTTCTTT. It translates to CASSQLGGTEAFF. Complete variable domain (other parts from reference TRBV18 and TRBJ1-1): NAGVMQNPRHLVRRRGQEARLRCSPMKGHSHVYWYRQLPEEGLKFMVYLQKENIIDESGMPKERFSAEFPKEGPSILRIQQVVRGDSAAYFCASSQLGGTEAFFGQGTRLTVV.

This clone came up a few times. The chain has TRBV2 and TRBJ1-5; D unclear. The germline V gene has CDR1 SNHLY and CDR2 FYNNEI. The CDR3 is 14 amino acids. Trimming removed 4 bases at V and 8 bases at J, with 15 bases between. The CDR3 coding sequence is TGTGCCAGCAGTGCCCAGCCAGTCGCAGAGCCCCAGCATTTT. The encoded protein is CASSAQPVAEPQHF. Filled out from reference TRBV2 and TRBJ1-5, the complete variable domain reads EPEVTQTPSHQVTQMGQEVILRCVPISNHLYFYWYRQILGQKVEFLVSFYNNEISEKSEIFDDQFSVERPDGSNFTLKIRSTKLEDSAMYFCASSAQPVAEPQHFGDGTRLSIL.

DNA of the CDR3: TGTGCCAGCAGCCCTACAGATACGCAGTATTTT. Amino acids: CASSPTDTQYF. The rearrangement uses TRBV7-9 and TRBJ2-3; D is uncertain. The germline V and J ends were trimmed by 5 bases and 3 bases, with 3 bases remaining between them. The germline V gene has CDR1 SEHNR and CDR2 FQNEAQ (reference sequence). This CDR3 is 11 amino acids long.

The gene calls are TRBV5-1 and TRBJ2-5, with D perhaps matching TRBD1 or TRBD2 (5 bases each). V was trimmed by 2 bases and J by 2 bases, leaving 10 bases between them. Looked up from germline, CDR1 is SGHRS and CDR2 is YFSETQ. The CDR3 has 14 amino acids. CDR3 loop: CASSLWDGQETQYF. The CDR3 nucleotides are TGCGCCAGCAGCTTATGGGACGGTCAAGAGACCCAGTACTTC.